This T cell receptor (beta chain) was sequenced during a study of brain T cells in children with intractable seizures. Study outcomes and limitations: Patients' HCMV serostatus was unknown; virus specificity rests on CDR3 similarity alone. Absence of clones before surgery may stem from lower sequencing depth.

J gave up 4 bases and V 6 bases, and 7 bases lay outside the gene matches. This CDR3 is 15 amino acids long. Germline V gene sequence: CDR1 MNHEY, CDR2 SVGAGI. The assay was immunoSEQ multiplex PCR, and TCRdb's table has in-frame clones only and misses some. Seen here are around 340,000 clones, 93% observed once, and the top ten hold roughly 5.8%. With regard to this clone: Its antigen remains unknown.

Sample time point: blood from clinic visit 5 months post-surgery; TSC patient then seizure free. Patients received at least one anti-epileptic drug before surgery. The material sequenced was peripheral blood, taken roughly 5 months after surgery. This TCR derives from a boy in the first two years of life with tuberous sclerosis and intractable seizures. The rearrangement links TRBV6-5 to TRBJ2-3; 10 nucleotides line up with TRBD2. The CDR3 region has the DNA TGTGCCAGCAGACGAGCGGGGGGGCGCCCAGATACGCAGTATTTT. This gives the protein CASRRAGGRPDTQYF.